The 28 T cell receptor beta chains given below trace back to one sample, sequenced in a study of blood T cell repertoires in COVID-19. The table came from immunoSEQ multiplex PCR; TCRdb's copy has only in-frame clones and leaves some out. The sample has approximately 150,000 clones; roughly 80% are singletons. Sequenced input: peripheral blood. These receptors were obtained from a woman older than 75 with acute or convalescent COVID-19.

The V and J genes are TRBV10-2 and TRBJ1-5, with TRBD1 matching over 8 bases. The ends lost 6 bases at V and 3 bases at J; junction bases unmatched: 4. Germline loops: CDR1 WSHSY, CDR2 SAAADI. There are 14 residues in the CDR3. CDR3 in DNA: TGCGCCAGCAGCTCGACAGGGGTCAATCAGCCCCAGCATTTT. It yields the protein CASSSTGVNQPQHF.

The rearrangement links TRBV4-1 to TRBJ1-3; D unclear. The CDR3 is 15 amino acids. Between the trimmed V and J ends, which lost 0 bases and 2 bases, there was a span of 8 bases. CDR1 is MGHRA, CDR2 YSYEKL, per germline. This CDR3 reads CASSQDTGTGNTIYF. In DNA, the CDR3 is TGCGCCAGCAGCCAAGATACGGGAACTGGAAACACCATATATTTT.

This clone was seen only once. The chain is built from TRBV29-1 and TRBJ2-7; no reliable D call. CDR3 length equals 11 residues. Between the trimmed V and J ends, which lost 4 bases and 0 bases, there was a span of 4 bases. Germline V CDR1 and CDR2: SQVTM, ANQGSEA. The CDR3, as DNA: TGCAGCGTTGGGCTCTCCTACGAGCAGTACTTC. Its protein is CSVGLSYEQYF.

V gene TRBV19 combines with J gene TRBJ1-5, with TRBD1 matching over 9 bases. Germline V gene sequence: CDR1 LNHDA, CDR2 SQIVND (reference sequence). V trimming: 4 bases; J trimming: 7 bases; junction bases outside the gene matches: 20. CDR3 length: 19 amino acids. CDR3 sequence (DNA): TGTGCCAGTAGTACAGCGAGACCGGGACAGGGAAGCGTCAGGCAGCCCCAGCATTTT. It specifies CASSTARPGQGSVRQPQHF.

Only a few counts were recorded for this clone. The rearrangement links TRBV6-5 to TRBJ2-7, with TRBD1 as a possible D gene (5 bases). Germline V gene data show CDR1 as MNHEY and CDR2 as SVGAGI. The CDR3 consists of 15 residues. Between the trimmed V and J ends, which lost 7 bases and 0 bases, there was a span of 16 bases. Here the CDR3 reads CASTRDSASSYEQYF. In DNA form, the CDR3 reads TGTGCCAGCACCCGAGACAGTGCGAGCTCCTACGAGCAGTACTTC.

The sample holds one count of this clone. The chain couples TRBV7-2 to TRBJ1-4; D perhaps matches TRBD1 (6 bases). Trimming left V 1 base short and J 6 bases short, with 15 bases between. Germline V gene data show CDR1 as SGHTA and CDR2 as FQGNSA. There are 16 residues in the CDR3. The CDR3 DNA sequence: TGTGCCAGCAGCTTAGGCTGGGGGCGACAGCATGAAAAACTGTTTTTT. This codes for CASSLGWGRQHEKLFF.

The rearrangement joins TRBV2 to TRBJ2-5, with a tentative D call TRBD2 (5 bases). CDR3 size: 16 residues. V was shortened by 4 bases and J by 2 bases, with 17 bases between the two germline ends. Germline V gene lookup returns CDR1 SNHLY and CDR2 FYNNEI. CDR3 coding DNA: TGTGCCAGCAGTGGAGGTATGGCCTCGGGGCAAGAGACCCAGTACTTC. Translated: CASSGGMASGQETQYF. Variable domain in full (rest from reference TRBV2 and TRBJ2-5): EPEVTQTPSHQVTQMGQEVILRCVPISNHLYFYWYRQILGQKVEFLVSFYNNEISEKSEIFDDQFSVERPDGSNFTLKIRSTKLEDSAMYFCASSGGMASGQETQYFGPGTRLLVL.

The chain is built from TRBV6-1 and TRBJ2-7; perhaps TRBD1 as D (6 bases). The V gene's germline CDR1 is MNHNS and CDR2 SASEGT. Trimming took 4 bases from V and 6 from J, leaving 22 bases between them. The CDR3 spans 16 residues. Here the CDR3 DNA reads TGTGCCAGCAGTGTTGGGAATTCAGGGGTTAGATCCGAGCAGTACTTC. Protein sequence: CASSVGNSGVRSEQYF.

The rearrangement joins TRBV2 to TRBJ2-1, with TRBD2 matching over 8 bases. CDR1 is SNHLY and CDR2 is FYNNEI in the germline V gene. CDR3 size: 13 residues. Trimming took 6 bases from V and 9 from J; bases not matched to a gene: 7. The CDR3 DNA reads as TGTGCCAGCAGGGGACTAGGAGTCTTTGAGCAGTTCTTC. Translated: CASRGLGVFEQFF. Full variable domain (rest looked up from reference TRBV2 and TRBJ2-1): EPEVTQTPSHQVTQMGQEVILRCVPISNHLYFYWYRQILGQKVEFLVSFYNNEISEKSEIFDDQFSVERPDGSNFTLKIRSTKLEDSAMYFCASRGLGVFEQFFGPGTRLTVL.

This sequence joins TRBV6-1 and TRBJ1-5; 8 nucleotides align to TRBD1. The length of the CDR3 is 15 residues. V shed 1 base and J 7 bases; nucleotides not matched to a gene: 6. Per germline, CDR1 MNHNS and CDR2 SASEGT. The CDR3 DNA reads TGTGCCAGCAGTGAAGGTTCAGGGGGCAGACAGCCCCAGCATTTT. As protein: CASSEGSGGRQPQHF.

J is TRBJ1-2 and V is TRBV20-1; 10 bases are a match to TRBD1. The CDR3 extends over 18 amino acids. Per the germline V gene, CDR1 is DFQATT and CDR2 is SNEGSKA (reference sequence). The V segment lost 3 bases and the J segment 4 bases; nucleotides outside the gene matches: 17. The CDR3 here is CSASLKSGTGVSPYGYTF. CDR3 sequence (DNA): TGCAGTGCTAGTTTGAAATCGGGGACAGGGGTTTCCCCCTATGGCTACACCTTC.

For this clone: A read error may account for a junction end that differs from germline. The V gene is TRBV11-2, the J gene TRBJ2-7, with 12 nucleotides matching TRBD2. The CDR3 is made up of 15 amino acids. The germline V gene encodes CDR1 SGHAT and CDR2 FQNNGV. CDR3 nucleotides: TGTGCCAGCAGCCAGGTGGGACAGGGACTAGCGGGCGGTTTCTTC. The encoded protein is CASSQVGQGLAGGFF. Full variable domain (outside the CDR3, taken from reference TRBV11-2 and TRBJ2-7): EAGVAQSPRYKIIEKRQSVAFWCNPISGHATLYWYQQILGQGPKLLIQFQNNGVVDDSQLPKDRFSAERLKGVDSTLKIQPAKLEDSAVYLCASSQVGQGLAGGFFGPGTRLTVT.

In this sample, this clone turned up once. V and J are TRBV10-3 and TRBJ1-5; 9 positions agree with TRBD1. The CDR3 spans 16 residues. Trimming took 6 bases from V and 3 from J; bases not matched to a gene: 9. Per germline, CDR1 ENHRY and CDR2 SYGVKD. The CDR3 is CAIREDRGKNNQPQHF. CDR3 DNA: TGTGCCATCAGGGAGGACAGGGGAAAGAACAATCAGCCCCAGCATTTT.

The rearrangement links TRBV6-4 to TRBJ1-1, with unresolved D. Per germline, CDR1 MRHNA and CDR2 SNTAGT. V gave up 0 bases and J gave up 1 base, with 18 bases separating them. The CDR3 is 18 residues long. The CDR3 protein is CASSDSKVVDGENTEAFF. The CDR3 region has the DNA TGTGCCAGCAGTGACTCAAAGGTGGTGGACGGGGAGAACACTGAAGCTTTCTTT.

This clone showed up just once. V and J are TRBV5-4 and TRBJ2-5; no reliable D call. This CDR3 is built from 13 residues. CDR1 SGHNT and CDR2 YYREEE come from the germline V gene (reference sequence). Deletions cut 3 bases from V and 2 bases from J, with 8 bases between. The chain's CDR3 is CASSSQAQETQYF. CDR3 sequence (DNA): TGTGCCAGCAGCTCCCAGGCTCAAGAGACCCAGTACTTC.

The chain has TRBV28 and TRBJ1-2, with D unresolved. This CDR3 spans 16 amino acids. Germline assignment: CDR1 MDHEN and CDR2 SYDVKM. Between the trimmed V and J ends, which lost 6 bases and 6 bases, there was a span of 23 bases. The CDR3 region is CASRDEARGGFHGYTF. Here the CDR3 DNA reads TGTGCCAGCAGGGATGAGGCTCGGGGTGGATTTCATGGCTACACCTTC.

The chain employs TRBV6-5 and TRBJ2-7; 7 bases line up with TRBD1. J lost 5 bases, V lost 2 bases, and 3 bases had no gene match. CDR1 is MNHEY, CDR2 SVGAGI, per germline. This CDR3 comprises 13 residues. This CDR3 is CASSYDRENEQYF. CDR3 nucleotides: TGTGCCAGCAGTTACGACAGGGAGAACGAGCAGTACTTC.

The chain couples TRBV3-1 (or the pseudogene TRBV3-2) to TRBJ2-7, with 7 nucleotides matching TRBD2. Germline V gene data show CDR1 as LGHDT and CDR2 as YNNKEL (reference sequence). The junction had 11 bases not matched to a gene; V was cut back by 4 bases and J by 2 bases. The CDR3 length is 16 residues. CDR3 in DNA: TGTGCCAGCAGCCCCTCCCGGAGCGGGATGGCCTACGAGCAGTACTTC. Protein sequence: CASSPSRSGMAYEQYF.

This clone showed up just a few times. V and J are TRBV6-2 or TRBV6-3 and TRBJ1-5, with TRBD1 identical over 7 bases. The CDR3 runs 15 residues. Germline V gene lookup returns CDR1 MNHEY and CDR2 SVGEGT. With V trimmed by 3 bases and J by 7 bases, 9 bases remained unmatched. The CDR3, as DNA: TGTGCCAGCAGTTATGGAGACAGGGTCTGGCAGCCCCAGCATTTT. It specifies CASSYGDRVWQPQHF.

The genes are TRBV6-2 or TRBV6-3 and TRBJ1-5; 7 nucleotides align to TRBD1. V lost 2 bases and J lost 5; bases outside the gene matches: 9. This CDR3 spans 16 amino acids. Germline V gene sequence: CDR1 MNHEY, CDR2 SVGEGT. The CDR3 reads CASSYARQGGDQPQHF. The CDR3 region has the DNA TGTGCCAGCAGTTACGCCCGACAGGGTGGCGATCAGCCCCAGCATTTT.

The table lists this clone with a count of one. The chain employs TRBV27 and TRBJ2-7, with D tentatively TRBD1 (5 bases). Germline V gives CDR1 MNHEY, CDR2 SMNVEV (reference sequence). CDR3 length equals 14 residues. Deletions cut 1 base from V and 3 bases from J, with 10 bases between. CDR3 protein: CASSLFPGFYEQYF. The DNA for the CDR3 is TGTGCCAGCAGTTTATTTCCAGGGTTCTACGAGCAGTACTTC.

The chain uses TRBV6-6 and TRBJ2-5; 14 positions agree with TRBD2. Trimming at V came to 6 bases and at J to 9 bases, leaving 6 bases not matched to a gene. The CDR3 is 14 residues long. Germline loops: CDR1 MNHNY, CDR2 SVGAGI (reference sequence). DNA for the CDR3: TGTGCCAGCAGCCATGGGACTAGCGGGGGCGCCCAGTACTTC. It encodes CASSHGTSGGAQYF.

The chain employs TRBV5-1 and TRBJ1-2; D perhaps matches TRBD1 (5 bases). Trimming removed 2 bases from V and 2 bases from J, with 10 bases in between. This CDR3 comprises 14 residues. CDR1 and CDR2 (germline): SGHRS, YFSETQ. The CDR3 here is CASSFFDSNYGYTF. CDR3 coding DNA: TGCGCCAGCAGCTTTTTCGACAGCAACTATGGCTACACCTTC.

The J gene is TRBJ2-3, the V gene TRBV28, with 11 bases that match TRBD2. Germline V gene sequence: CDR1 MDHEN, CDR2 SYDVKM. The CDR3 is made up of 16 amino acids. V was clipped by 7 bases and J by 8 bases; unmatched bases: 14. The CDR3 DNA is TGTGCCAGCACCCTCGCGACTAGCGGGACACGGGTTACGCAGTATTTT. This codes for CASTLATSGTRVTQYF.

The V gene is TRBV5-1, the J gene TRBJ2-7, with TRBD1 matching over 8 bases. J lost 4 bases, V lost 0 bases, and 3 bases had no gene match. Looked up from germline, CDR1 is SGHRS and CDR2 is YFSETQ. The length of the CDR3 is 14 residues. DNA for the CDR3: TGCGCCAGCAGCTTGGGGACAGGGATATACGAGCAGTACTTC. Its protein product is CASSLGTGIYEQYF.

This clone was recorded once. Other nucleotide sequences from this sample produce the same CDR3. The CDR3 loop reads CASSPRAGGNQPQHF. Written as DNA, the CDR3 is TGTGCCAGCAGCCCTCGGGCAGGGGGCAATCAGCCCCAGCATTTT. V is TRBV9 and J is TRBJ1-5, with D possibly TRBD1 on 6 matching bases. Germline V CDR1 and CDR2: SGDLS, YYNGEE. This CDR3 region has 15 residues. Deletions cut 4 bases from V and 2 bases from J, with 13 bases between. Drawing the rest from reference TRBV9 and TRBJ1-5, the complete variable domain is DSGVTQTPKHLITATGQRVTLRCSPRSGDLSVYWYQQSLDQGLQFLIQYYNGEERAKGNILERFSAQQFPDLHSELNLSSLELGDSALYFCASSPRAGGNQPQHFGDGTRLSIL.

The chain couples TRBV15 to TRBJ1-1; D gene unclear. CDR3 length: 13 residues. The germline CDR1 and CDR2 sequences are LNHNV and YYDKDF (reference sequence). Trimming left V 7 bases short and J 1 base short, with 10 bases between. Written as DNA, the CDR3 is TGTGCCACCACATTAACAGCGAACACTGAAGCTTTCTTT. It is translated as CATTLTANTEAFF.

This chain uses TRBV11-1 with TRBJ2-1; D is possibly TRBD1 (6 bases). Germline CDR1 SGHAT, CDR2 FQDESV (reference sequence). Between the trimmed V and J ends, which lost 6 bases and 7 bases, there was a span of 10 bases. The CDR3 has 12 amino acids. The CDR3 reads CASRRGTNEQFF. The CDR3 nucleotides read TGTGCCAGCAGACGAGGGACAAATGAGCAGTTCTTC.